This passage covers 19 T cell receptor beta chains from one sample sequenced in a study of vaccination and CD4 T cells after COVID-19. Treatment given: approximately nine-day PBMC culture with coronavirus spike peptide pools or control peptides (ViraFEST assay). Once obtained from cultured CD4+ T cells, the DNA was sequenced using the Oncomine TCR Beta short-read assay. Each CDR3 protein gets one entry after TCRdb re-called the PCR reads with MiXCR. The sample lists about 15,000 distinct CDR3 sequences, about two fifths occurring once. These receptors' antigens are unknown. Here the sequenced sample was CD4+ T cells from blood, cultured in vitro, taken before SARS-CoV-2 vaccination. These receptors came from a human donor who had recovered from COVID-19.

This chain joins TRBV6-1 and TRBJ2-7, with D possibly matching TRBD1 (9 bases). The CDR3 has 16 amino acids. V was cut by 6 bases and J by 6 bases, with 24 bases left in between. Germline V gene data show CDR1 as MNHNS and CDR2 as SASEGT. The CDR3 spells CASSPRGGTGLSEQYF. In DNA, the CDR3 is TGTGCCAGCAGCCCCCGCGGGGGGACAGGGCTGAGCGAGCAGTACTTC.

The sample holds a few counts of this clonotype. The chain couples TRBV20-1 to TRBJ1-2; TRBD1 matches at 9 bases. Germline V gives CDR1 DFQATT, CDR2 SNEGSKA (reference sequence). The CDR3 sequence is 18 residues long. V was clipped by 0 bases and J by 6 bases; unmatched bases: 17. CDR3 residues: CSARDPPEQGARRDGYTF. In nucleotides, the CDR3 is TGCAGTGCTAGAGATCCCCCAGAACAGGGGGCGCGCCGGGATGGCTACACCTTC.

The genes are TRBV7-2 and TRBJ2-1, with D possibly being TRBD2 (5 bases). Germline V CDR1 and CDR2: SGHTA, FQGNSA. Trimming removed 3 bases at V and 4 bases at J, with 13 bases between. This CDR3 region has 15 residues. The CDR3 reads CASSFASSLYNEQFF. The CDR3 DNA is TGTGCCAGCAGCTTCGCTAGCTCCCTTTACAATGAGCAGTTCTTC.

In its sample, this clonotype was seen a few times. The chain links TRBV20-1 to TRBJ1-1; unclear D gene. Trimming left V 1 base short and J 3 bases short, with 21 bases between. The length of the CDR3 is 17 residues. CDR1 is DFQATT, CDR2 SNEGSKA, per germline (reference sequence). The CDR3 here is CSARVGFPRKVHTEAFF. In nucleotides, the CDR3 is TGCAGTGCTAGAGTCGGATTCCCCCGAAAGGTACACACTGAAGCTTTCTTT.

This clonotype has just a few counts. The V call is TRBV19, the J call TRBJ2-3; D may be TRBD1 (6 bases). V lost 5 bases and J lost 0, with 18 bases in between. Germline lookup yields CDR1 LNHDA and CDR2 SQIVND (reference sequence). This CDR3 contains 17 residues. The chain's CDR3 is CASSPTSTGVSTDTQYF. CDR3 nucleotides: TGTGCCAGTAGTCCCACATCGACAGGAGTTAGCACAGATACGCAGTATTTT.

This clonotype was detected a few times. The rearrangement uses TRBV20-1 and TRBJ2-3; 8 bases map to TRBD1. Germline V gene sequence: CDR1 DFQATT, CDR2 SNEGSKA (reference sequence). Trimming cost V 3 bases and J 2 bases; bases outside gene matches: 7. The CDR3 length is 15 residues. The chain's CDR3 is CSASGPGQVTDTQYF. The CDR3 DNA is TGCAGTGCTAGTGGACCGGGACAGGTCACAGATACGCAGTATTTT.

The rearrangement joins TRBV12-3 or TRBV12-4 to TRBJ1-2, with unresolved D. Trimming shortened V by 4 bases and J by 8 bases, and 14 bases separated the two germline ends. The CDR3 has 13 amino acids. CDR3 DNA: TGTGCCAGCAGTTGGGCTGGATCGGGCGGCTACACCTTC. Protein product: CASSWAGSGGYTF.

The chain is built from TRBV19 and TRBJ1-1; D may be TRBD1 (5 bases). Germline V gene lookup returns CDR1 LNHDA and CDR2 SQIVND (reference sequence). V was clipped by 6 bases and J by 1 base, with 9 bases between them. The CDR3 totals 13 residues. Here the CDR3 DNA reads TGTGCCAGTAGGTCCACAGGGAACACTGAAGCTTTCTTT. It encodes CASRSTGNTEAFF.

The chain carries TRBV5-4 and TRBJ1-3, with D unclear. Germline V gene data show CDR1 as SGHNT and CDR2 as YYREEE (reference sequence). V gave up 0 bases and J gave up 2 bases, with 6 bases separating them. This CDR3 comprises 14 residues. Here the CDR3 DNA reads TGTGCCAGCAGCTTGGGAGTGGCTGGAAACACCATATATTTT. As protein: CASSLGVAGNTIYF.

V usage is TRBV25-1 and J usage is TRBJ1-1, with D maybe TRBD1 (5 bases). The CDR3 spans 13 residues. Germline V CDR1 and CDR2: MGHDK, SYGVNS. The V end lost 1 base, the J end lost 6 bases, and 9 bases lay between the germline ends. CDR3 in amino acids: CASSEWGTAEAFF. Written as DNA, the CDR3 is TGTGCCAGCAGTGAATGGGGGACGGCTGAAGCTTTCTTT.

The chain's CDR3 is CASRVPDRYNEQFF. In DNA, the CDR3 is TGTGCCAGCAGGGTACCCGACAGATACAATGAGCAGTTCTTC. This chain connects TRBV6-1 to TRBJ2-1; the D gene is possibly TRBD1 (5 bases). The CDR3 has 14 amino acids. V was cut by 6 bases and J by 4 bases, with 13 bases left in between. In germline, CDR1 is MNHNS, CDR2 SASEGT.

V usage is TRBV12-3 or TRBV12-4 and J usage is TRBJ1-1, with TRBD1 matching over 11 bases. Trimming took 6 bases from V and 11 from J; bases not matched to a gene: 11. The CDR3 runs to 14 residues. CDR3 protein: CASRTTGQGVGAFF. Written as DNA, the CDR3 is TGTGCCAGCAGGACCACGGGACAGGGGGTAGGGGCTTTCTTT.

This clonotype showed up just a few times. The chain carries TRBV6-1 and TRBJ2-7, with TRBD1 matching 11 bases. Trimming at V came to 7 bases and at J to 4 bases, leaving 6 bases not matched to a gene. The CDR3 runs to 14 residues. Germline V gene sequence: CDR1 MNHNS, CDR2 SASEGT. The CDR3 DNA reads TGTGCCAGCACCTCGGACAGGGGGCCGTACGAGCAGTACTTC. It specifies CASTSDRGPYEQYF.

V is TRBV28 and J is TRBJ2-4, with D perhaps being TRBD1 or TRBD2 (6 bases each). V was trimmed by 2 bases and J by 6 bases, leaving 11 bases between them. The CDR3 length is 14 residues. Per the germline V gene, CDR1 is MDHEN and CDR2 is SYDVKM. As DNA, the CDR3 is TGTGCCAGCAGTTTACGCAGGGGAGGAAACATTCAGTACTTC. It codes for CASSLRRGGNIQYF.

This clonotype was observed a handful of times. The rearrangement links TRBV7-2 to TRBJ2-5; D is possibly TRBD1 (5 bases). V was pared by 0 bases and J by 3 bases, with 11 bases between. The CDR3 has 15 residues. Germline loops: CDR1 SGHTA, CDR2 FQGNSA. The CDR3 sequence: CASSLASAREETQYF. CDR3 bases: TGTGCCAGCAGCTTAGCATCCGCCAGGGAAGAGACCCAGTACTTC.

CDR3 in amino acids: CASSMRQGRPTYEQYF. CDR3 in DNA: TGTGCCAGTAGTATGAGACAGGGGAGGCCTACCTACGAGCAGTACTTC. V is TRBV19 and J is TRBJ2-7, with 8 bases that match TRBD1. V was pared by 3 bases and J by 2 bases, with 9 bases of the junction left unmatched. The CDR3 totals 16 residues. Germline CDR1 reads LNHDA; CDR2 reads SQIVND (reference sequence).

This clonotype was picked up a small number of times. The genes are TRBV2 and TRBJ2-6, with D possibly being TRBD1 or TRBD2 (5 bases each). V was pared by 6 bases and J by 4 bases, with 13 bases between. The CDR3 extends over 15 amino acids. Germline V gene lookup returns CDR1 SNHLY and CDR2 FYNNEI. The CDR3 region is CASSRGVPGANVLTF. DNA for the CDR3: TGTGCCAGCAGCCGAGGGGTTCCCGGGGCCAACGTCCTGACTTTC. Based on the CDR3 plus reference TRBV2 and TRBJ2-6, the full variable domain is EPEVTQTPSHQVTQMGQEVILRCVPISNHLYFYWYRQILGQKVEFLVSFYNNEISEKSEIFDDQFSVERPDGSNFTLKIRSTKLEDSAMYFCASSRGVPGANVLTFGAGSRLTVL.

This clonotype was seen a few times. The chain carries TRBV28 and TRBJ1-5; D may be TRBD1 (6 bases). Deletions cut 4 bases from V and 4 bases from J, with 17 bases between. Germline V lookup: CDR1 MDHEN, CDR2 SYDVKM. CDR3 length: 16 residues. The CDR3 DNA follows: TGTGCCAGCAGTTCATACAGGGTCGTGGAAAATCAGCCCCAGCATTTT. Its protein is CASSSYRVVENQPQHF. Looking up the rest from reference TRBV28 and TRBJ1-5 gives the full variable domain: DVKVTQSSRYLVKRTGEKVFLECVQDMDHENMFWYRQDPGLGLRLIYFSYDVKMKEKGDIPEGYSVSREKKERFSLILESASTNQTSMYLCASSSYRVVENQPQHFGDGTRLSIL.

The gene calls are TRBV28 and TRBJ2-4; D assignment may be TRBD1 or TRBD2 (5 bases each). Per the germline V gene, CDR1 is MDHEN and CDR2 is SYDVKM. The CDR3 contains 17 residues. The V gene lost 11 bases and the J gene lost 1 base, with 24 bases spanning the gap. CDR3 nucleotides: TGTGCCGCATCACGTGGGGGTGAGGCTCAGGCCAAAAACATTCAGTACTTC. It yields the protein CAASRGGEAQAKNIQYF.